The rows below give T cell receptor beta chains drawn from one sample of a study of long-term antiretroviral therapy in people with HIV. Sequencing used immunoSEQ multiplex PCR; TCRdb keeps in-frame clones, though not all of them. The table lists some 33,000 clones, about four fifths of them singletons. The sequencing used unsorted PBMCs, collected 0.6 years after starting antiretroviral therapy. The source is a man younger than 35 with HIV. Both conserved end residues are part of each CDR3. D genes are given only for firm matches. Clone size, where shown, is once, few, many, or a class for clones that have expanded.

size: NA; J: TRBJ2-2; V: TRBV5-1; D: NA; DNA: TGCGCCAGCAGGGAAGAAGGATTGAACCCCGGGGAGCTGTTTTTT; CDR3: CASREEGLNPGELFF
size: NA; J: TRBJ2-7; V: TRBV7-2; D: TRBD2; DNA: TGTGCCAGCAGTATTAGCGGGAGTGTCTACGAGCAGTACTTC; CDR3: CASSISGSVYEQYF
size: NA; J: TRBJ2-3; V: TRBV6-6; D: TRBD2; DNA: TGTGCCAGCAGCCGCCTAGCGGGACCCACAGATACGCAGTATTTT; CDR3: CASSRLAGPTDTQYF
size: NA; J: TRBJ2-1; V: TRBV4-3; D: NA; DNA: TGCGCCAGCAGCCAAGATTATCTACGATACAATGAGCAGTTCTTC; CDR3: CASSQDYLRYNEQFF
size: NA; J: TRBJ2-7; V: TRBV5-4; D: NA; DNA: TGTGCCAGCAGCTTCCCAGGGTACTACGAGCAGTACTTC; CDR3: CASSFPGYYEQYF
size: NA; J: TRBJ2-7; V: TRBV19; D: NA; DNA: TGTGCCAGTAGTCCCCGAGGAGGCGAGCAGTACTTC; CDR3: CASSPRGGEQYF
size: NA; J: TRBJ2-1; V: TRBV6-5; D: NA; DNA: TGTGCCAGCAGCCGGGGACGTACCAATGAGCAGTTCTTC; CDR3: CASSRGRTNEQFF
size: NA; J: TRBJ2-7; V: TRBV27; D: TRBD2; DNA: TGTGCCAGCAGTTTCTTTATAGCGGGAGGGCCCTACGAGCAGTACTTC; CDR3: CASSFFIAGGPYEQYF
size: NA; J: TRBJ2-1; V: TRBV27; D: NA; DNA: TGTGCCAGCAGTTTAGGGCCCTCAGGGGACAATGAGCAGTTCTTC; CDR3: CASSLGPSGDNEQFF
size: NA; J: TRBJ1-3; V: TRBV6-5; D: NA; DNA: TGTGCCAGCAGTTACTTAACGGGCTCTGGAAACACCATATATTTT; CDR3: CASSYLTGSGNTIYF
size: NA; J: TRBJ2-7; V: TRBV9; D: NA; DNA: TGTGCCAGCAGCGCCGGGGGATCCTACGAGCAGTACTTC; CDR3: CASSAGGSYEQYF
size: NA; J: TRBJ2-7; V: TRBV9; D: TRBD2; DNA: TGTGCCAGCAGCGTTGCAGCGGGAGGCTACGAGCAGTACTTC; CDR3: CASSVAAGGYEQYF
size: NA; J: TRBJ2-7; V: TRBV7-2; D: TRBD1; DNA: TGTGCCAGCAGCTTAGACAGGGGGGACGAGCAGTACTTC; CDR3: CASSLDRGDEQYF
size: NA; J: TRBJ2-7; V: TRBV29-1; D: TRBD2; DNA: TGCAGCGTTGTCAGCGGGGGATACGAGCAGTACTTC; CDR3: CSVVSGGYEQYF
size: NA; J: TRBJ2-3; V: TRBV18; D: NA; DNA: TGTGCCAGCTCACCACGGGGGACAGATACGCAGTATTTT; CDR3: CASSPRGTDTQYF
size: few; J: TRBJ1-5; V: TRBV29-1; D: NA; DNA: TGCAGCGTTGCATGGAGCAATCAGCCCCAGCATTTT; CDR3: CSVAWSNQPQHF
size: NA; J: TRBJ1-2; V: TRBV6-6; D: NA; DNA: TGTGCCAGCAGTCGGGGAGCTAACTATGGCTACACCTTC; CDR3: CASSRGANYGYTF
size: NA; J: TRBJ2-7; V: TRBV6-6; D: TRBD2; DNA: TGTGCCAGCAGTTACGGGACTACCTACGAGCAGTACTTC; CDR3: CASSYGTTYEQYF
size: NA; J: TRBJ2-2; V: TRBV7-9; D: TRBD2; DNA: TGTGCCAGCAGTTGGGGGCTAGCGGGAACTGTCACCGGGGAGCTGTTTTTT; CDR3: CASSWGLAGTVTGELFF
size: NA; J: TRBJ1-2; V: TRBV7-8; D: NA; DNA: TGTGCCAGCAGTCTACTTAAAAATACAGGGCTCTATGGCTACACCTTC; CDR3: CASSLLKNTGLYGYTF
size: NA; J: TRBJ2-5; V: TRBV4-1; D: NA; DNA: TGCGCCAGCAGCCAAGAGGGTAGCATTGGGGCCCAGTACTTC; CDR3: CASSQEGSIGAQYF
size: few; J: TRBJ1-1; V: TRBV7-9; D: NA; DNA: TGTGCCAGCAGCTTAGGGGGGAGCACTGAAGCTTTCTTT; CDR3: CASSLGGSTEAFF
size: NA; J: TRBJ2-5; V: TRBV5-1; D: NA; DNA: TGCGCCAGCAGCTTGGGGGCTGTATCCCAAGAGACCCAGTACTTC; CDR3: CASSLGAVSQETQYF
size: NA; J: TRBJ2-5; V: TRBV13; D: NA; DNA: TGTGCCAGCAGCCGCCGTGGGGGACAAGGAATTTACCGGGAGACCCAGTACTTC; CDR3: CASSRRGGQGIYRETQYF
size: once; J: TRBJ2-7; V: TRBV27; D: TRBD1; DNA: TGTGCCAGCGGACAGGGGGAATCCTACGAGCAGTACTTC; CDR3: CASGQGESYEQYF
size: NA; J: TRBJ2-4; V: TRBV28; D: NA; DNA: TGTGCCAGCAGCCGGGACGCAGGGGTAGCCAAAAACATTCAGTACTTC; CDR3: CASSRDAGVAKNIQYF
size: NA; J: TRBJ2-3; V: TRBV15; D: TRBD2; DNA: TGTGCCACCAGCAGAGTAGCGGGGATTAGCACAGATACGCAGTATTTT; CDR3: CATSRVAGISTDTQYF